This T cell receptor beta chain emerged from a study of naive and memory T cell subsets. The study, taken as a whole, reports: Diversity fell and Gini index rose from naive through CM, EM, EMRA. Expression changes during T cell differentiation may affect RNA-based TCR counts. Over 95% of naive TCR sequences appeared only once after error correction, unlike memory subsets.

Losses at the gene ends were 4 bases for V and 5 bases for J; bases not matched to a gene: 9. This CDR3 spans 16 amino acids. Per the germline V gene, CDR1 is SGHTA and CDR2 is FQGNSA. This clonotype has only a few counts. Antigen unknown. The beta constant-region primer was an equimolar mix of two oligonucleotides covering TRBC1 and TRBC2. Ligated cDNA was amplified by four rounds of PCR with nested alpha and beta constant-region primers and SP2. An oligonucleotide with the SP2 primer and a 12-nucleotide UMI was ligated to the cDNA 3' end. TCRdb ran MiXCR on the UMI-ligation and nested PCR reads and lists one entry per CDR3 protein. Of about 4,200 distinct CDR3 sequences listed, around 5% were seen once; the top ten hold around 28%.

This receptor was taken from a human donor in good health. Specimen: effector memory CD8+ T cells from blood. Subset noted: effector memory, CD45RA- CD27-. V is TRBV7-2 and J is TRBJ2-1; 9 bases line up with TRBD1. This chain's CDR3 is CASSSSIQGANNEQFF. The DNA for the CDR3 is TGTGCCAGCAGCTCCTCGATACAGGGGGCGAACAATGAGCAGTTCTTC. Filled out from reference TRBV7-2 and TRBJ2-1, the complete variable domain reads GAGVSQSPSNKVTEKGKDVELRCDPISGHTALYWYRQSLGQGLEFLIYFQGNSAPDKSGLPSDRFSAERTGGSVSTLTIQRTQQEDSAVYLCASSSSIQGANNEQFFGPGTRLTVL.